Following are 19 T cell receptor beta chains from one sample sequenced in a study of spatial heterogeneity in lung cancer. Via MiXCR, TCRdb re-called the 5' RACE reads, giving one row per CDR3 protein. The sample carries about 45,000 distinct CDR3 sequences, about an eighth recorded once. The time point was: sample taken at primary tumor resection. The material sequenced was PBMCs, taken at surgery. All receptors derive from a male donor with early-stage non-small cell lung cancer.

Details on this clonotype: A much bigger clone sits one base away, suggesting this may be a read error. The rearrangement links TRBV27 to TRBJ2-5; possible D gene TRBD1, 5 bases. This CDR3 region has 13 residues. In germline, CDR1 is MNHEY, CDR2 SMNVEV (reference sequence). This CDR3 reads CANSSEQGETQYF. CDR3 coding DNA: TGTGCCAACAGTTCTGAGCAGGGAGAGACCCAGTACTTC.

As DNA, the CDR3 is TGTGCCAGCAGCTTGGGGACGGTGGAGGTGGAGCAGTACTTC. Its protein product is CASSLGTVEVEQYF. The chain links TRBV5-6 to TRBJ2-7; possibly TRBD2 for D (5 bases). Trimming left V 0 bases short and J 7 bases short, with 14 bases between. The CDR3 spans 14 residues. Per germline, CDR1 SGHDT and CDR2 YYEEEE.

DNA for the CDR3: TGTGCCATCAGTGAATCATTGGCCAGGGGCCGTAGTGAGCAGTTCTTC. Amino acids: CAISESLARGRSEQFF. The chain uses TRBV10-3 and TRBJ2-1; a weak D match, TRBD1 (6 bases). V lost 3 bases and J lost 9, with 21 bases in between. This CDR3 is built from 16 residues. Germline CDR1 ENHRY, CDR2 SYGVKD.

This sequence joins TRBV5-4 and TRBJ1-2; D is ambiguous. Germline CDR1 reads SGHNT; CDR2 reads YYREEE (reference sequence). CDR3 size: 13 residues. V gave up 5 bases and J gave up 1 base, with 9 bases separating them. This chain's CDR3 is CASSTGYNYGYTF. The CDR3 DNA sequence: TGTGCCAGCAGTACGGGGTATAACTATGGCTACACCTTC.

The chain is built from TRBV19 and TRBJ2-7; 9 positions match TRBD1. The CDR3 totals 14 residues. Looked up from germline, CDR1 is LNHDA and CDR2 is SQIVND (reference sequence). V lost 4 bases to trimming and J lost 4 bases; unmatched junction nucleotides: 5. The CDR3 sequence: CASSSGQGNYEQYF. CDR3 nucleotides: TGTGCCAGTAGTAGTGGACAGGGGAATTACGAGCAGTACTTC.

This clonotype was seen ten or more times. V is TRBV25-1 and J is TRBJ2-2, with D unresolved. The CDR3 is 13 amino acids. The V gene lost 2 bases and the J gene lost 4 bases, with 5 bases spanning the gap. Germline V gene lookup returns CDR1 MGHDK and CDR2 SYGVNS. The CDR3 region has the DNA TGTGCCAGCAGTGAACAACTCACCGGGGAGCTGTTTTTT. This codes for CASSEQLTGELFF. The whole variable domain, remainder taken from reference TRBV25-1 and TRBJ2-2, is EADIYQTPRYLVIGTGKKITLECSQTMGHDKMYWYQQDPGMELHLIHYSYGVNSTEKGDLSSESTVSRIRTEHFPLTLESARPSHTSQYLCASSEQLTGELFFGEGSRLTVL.

V usage is TRBV11-2 and J usage is TRBJ2-2; 11 bases agree with TRBD1. CDR3 size: 15 residues. Losses at the gene ends were 4 bases for V and 5 bases for J; bases not matched to a gene: 3. The germline CDR1 and CDR2 sequences are SGHAT and FQNNGV. In nucleotides, the CDR3 is TGTGCCAGCAGCTCTGGACAGGGGGCTACCGGGGAGCTGTTTTTT. Translated: CASSSGQGATGELFF.

This clonotype was seen at least ten times. The J gene is TRBJ2-3, the V gene TRBV3-1; TRBD2 agrees at 12 bases. V was clipped by 2 bases and J by 7 bases; unmatched bases: 1. Germline-derived CDR1 and CDR2 are LGHDT and YNNKEL (reference sequence). The CDR3 loop spans 14 amino acids. The CDR3 sequence: CASSQLAGGYTQYF. CDR3 sequence (DNA): TGTGCCAGCAGCCAACTAGCGGGGGGGTATACGCAGTATTTT.

The chain links TRBV5-1 to TRBJ2-3; D unclear. The V end was cut by 0 bases, the J end by 3 bases, with 14 bases between. The CDR3 length is 16 residues. The V gene's germline CDR1 is SGHRS and CDR2 YFSETQ. The DNA of the CDR3 is TGCGCCAGCAGCTTGGGAGCGAGACCACTTACAGATACGCAGTATTTT. Translated, it gives CASSLGARPLTDTQYF.

Note on this clonotype: A much larger clone differs from this one at a single base, so this may be a read error. J is TRBJ1-1 and V is TRBV29-1; D call uncertain. This CDR3 is built from 12 residues. CDR1 and CDR2 (germline): SQVTM, ANQGSEA. CDR3 region: CGVGSASTEAFF. The CDR3 region has the DNA TGCGGCGTTGGATCAGCGTCAACTGAAGCTTTCTTT.

This clonotype was observed at least ten times. CDR3 sequence: CASSLLTGNYGYTF. Here the CDR3 DNA reads TGCGCCAGCAGCTTGCTGACAGGGAACTATGGCTACACCTTC. The chain has TRBV5-1 and TRBJ1-2, with TRBD1 matching 7 bases. The CDR3 has 14 amino acids. Germline trimming cut 1 base from V and 2 bases from J; bases unmatched to any gene: 2. The germline CDR1 and CDR2 sequences are SGHRS and YFSETQ.

In this sample, this clonotype turned up a few times. V gene TRBV5-1 combines with J gene TRBJ2-7, with 7 bases aligning to TRBD1. Germline V gives CDR1 SGHRS, CDR2 YFSETQ. CDR3 length: 14 amino acids. With 0 bases clipped from V and 3 bases from J, the junction kept 3 bases outside the gene matches. This CDR3 reads CASSLATGYYEQYF. CDR3 DNA: TGCGCCAGCAGCTTGGCGACAGGGTACTACGAGCAGTACTTC.

This clonotype has ten or more counts. The rearrangement links TRBV20-1 to TRBJ1-1, with D possibly matching TRBD1 (5 bases). V dropped 5 bases and J dropped 2 bases, with 15 bases sitting between them. The germline V gene encodes CDR1 DFQATT and CDR2 SNEGSKA (reference sequence). This CDR3 is built from 14 residues. This chain's CDR3 is CSALTSRGNTEAFF. The CDR3 DNA is TGCAGTGCTTTAACATCGAGGGGTAACACTGAAGCTTTCTTT.

This clonotype was seen only a few times. The chain employs TRBV11-2 and TRBJ2-7; D may be TRBD2 (5 bases). Trimming stripped 5 bases from V and 3 bases from J, with 8 bases between. CDR1 and CDR2 (germline): SGHAT, FQNNGV. This CDR3 is built from 12 residues. CDR3 DNA sequence: TGTGCCAGCAGCCTCCGGGACTACGAGCAGTACTTC. Its translation is CASSLRDYEQYF.

This clonotype was detected a few times. The chain is built from TRBV7-9 and TRBJ2-7, with 9 bases lining up with TRBD1. This CDR3 comprises 14 residues. Losses at the gene ends were 5 bases for V and 4 bases for J; bases not matched to a gene: 6. Germline V lookup: CDR1 SEHNR, CDR2 FQNEAQ (reference sequence). The CDR3 reads CASSPGTGMYEQYF. The DNA of the CDR3 is TGTGCCAGCAGCCCTGGGACAGGGATGTACGAGCAGTACTTC.

This clonotype was picked up a small number of times. CDR3 residues: CASSQGQGTRDTQYF. CDR3 nucleotide sequence: TGTGCCAGCAGCCAGGGACAGGGCACCAGGGATACGCAGTATTTT. The J gene is TRBJ2-3, the V gene TRBV7-9; 9 bases are shared with TRBD1. Germline V CDR1 and CDR2: SEHNR, FQNEAQ (reference sequence). Unmatched junction bases numbered 9, after V lost 5 bases and J lost 6 bases. The CDR3 totals 15 residues.

The rearrangement joins TRBV7-9 to TRBJ2-1, with 8 bases lining up with TRBD1. The germline V gene encodes CDR1 SEHNR and CDR2 FQNEAQ (reference sequence). The CDR3 extends over 16 amino acids. The V gene end was trimmed by 5 bases and the J gene end by 8 bases; junction bases not matched to a gene: 14. CDR3 bases: TGTGCCAGCAGCCCCCGGGCCGGGACAGGTTACGATGAGCAGTTCTTC. This translates into CASSPRAGTGYDEQFF.

This clonotype was observed a handful of times. The chain links TRBV20-1 to TRBJ1-1; the D gene is possibly TRBD1 (6 bases). Germline V gene lookup returns CDR1 DFQATT and CDR2 SNEGSKA (reference sequence). The CDR3 runs 12 residues. V lost 5 bases, J lost 5 bases, and 12 bases lay in between. The CDR3 loop reads CSAFPGATEAFF. CDR3 in DNA: TGCAGTGCTTTCCCGGGGGCAACTGAAGCTTTCTTT.

At least ten counts were recorded for this clonotype. V is TRBV4-1 and J is TRBJ2-7; 10 nucleotides agree with TRBD2. Germline CDR1 reads MGHRA; CDR2 reads YSYEKL. This CDR3 spans 16 amino acids. V shed 5 bases and J 4 bases; nucleotides not matched to a gene: 11. The CDR3 region is CASSLASGRAKYEQYF. The DNA of the CDR3 is TGCGCCAGCAGCTTAGCAAGCGGGAGGGCCAAGTACGAGCAGTACTTC.